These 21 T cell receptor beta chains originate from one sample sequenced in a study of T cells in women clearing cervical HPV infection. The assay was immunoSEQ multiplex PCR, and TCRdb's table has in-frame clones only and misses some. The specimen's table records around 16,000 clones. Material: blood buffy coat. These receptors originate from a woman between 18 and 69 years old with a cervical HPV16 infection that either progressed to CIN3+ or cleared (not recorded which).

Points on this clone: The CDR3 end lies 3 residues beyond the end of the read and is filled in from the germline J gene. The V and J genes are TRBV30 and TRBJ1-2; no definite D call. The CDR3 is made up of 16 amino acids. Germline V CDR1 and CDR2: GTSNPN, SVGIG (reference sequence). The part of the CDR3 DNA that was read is TGTGCCTGGAATGGTTACCAGCGGGTCTACACAGATACC. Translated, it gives CAWNGYQRVYTDT. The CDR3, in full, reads CAWNGYQRVYTDTYTF. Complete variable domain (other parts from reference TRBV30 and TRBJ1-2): SQTIHQWPATLVQPVGSPLSLECTVEGTSNPNLYWYRQAAGRGLQLLFYSVGIGQISSEVPQNLSASRPQDRQFILSSKKLLLSDSGFYLCAWNGYQRVYTDTYTFGSGTRLTVV.

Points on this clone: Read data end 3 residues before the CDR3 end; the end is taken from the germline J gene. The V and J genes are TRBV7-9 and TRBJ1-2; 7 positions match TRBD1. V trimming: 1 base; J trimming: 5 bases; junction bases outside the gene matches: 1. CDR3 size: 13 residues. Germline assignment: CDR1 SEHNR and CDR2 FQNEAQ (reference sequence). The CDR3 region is CASSLETGYGYTF. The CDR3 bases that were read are TGTGCCAGCAGCTTAGAGACAGGGTATGGC.

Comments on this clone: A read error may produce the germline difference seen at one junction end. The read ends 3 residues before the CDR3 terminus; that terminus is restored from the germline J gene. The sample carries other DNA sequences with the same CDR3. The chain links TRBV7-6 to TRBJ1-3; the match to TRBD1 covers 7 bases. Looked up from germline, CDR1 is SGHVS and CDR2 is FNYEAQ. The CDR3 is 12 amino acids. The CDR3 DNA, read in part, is TGTGCCAGCAGATCAGGGGGAAACACG. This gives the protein CASRSGGNT. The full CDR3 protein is CASRSGGNTIYF. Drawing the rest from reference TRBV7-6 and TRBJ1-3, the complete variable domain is GAGVSQSPRYKVTKRGQDVALRCDPISGHVSLYWYRQALGQGPEFLTYFNYEAQQDKSGLPNDRFSAERPEGSISTLTIQRTEQRDSAMYRCASRSGGNTIYFGEGSWLTVV.

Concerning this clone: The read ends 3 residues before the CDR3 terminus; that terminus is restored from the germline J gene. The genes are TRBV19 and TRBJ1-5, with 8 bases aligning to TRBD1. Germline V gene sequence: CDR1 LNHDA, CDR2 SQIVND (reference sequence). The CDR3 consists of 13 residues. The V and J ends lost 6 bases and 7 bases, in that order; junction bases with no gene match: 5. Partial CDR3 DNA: TGTGCCAGTAGCCGACAGGGGTTCCAGCCC. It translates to CASSRQGFQP. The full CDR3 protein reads CASSRQGFQPQHF.

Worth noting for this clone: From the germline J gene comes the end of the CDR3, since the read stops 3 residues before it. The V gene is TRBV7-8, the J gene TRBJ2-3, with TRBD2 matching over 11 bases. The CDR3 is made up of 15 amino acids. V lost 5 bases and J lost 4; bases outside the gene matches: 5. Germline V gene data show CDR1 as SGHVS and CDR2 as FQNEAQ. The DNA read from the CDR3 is TGTGCCAGCAGCACTATAGCGGGAGGGCCAGATACG. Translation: CASSTIAGGPDT. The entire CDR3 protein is CASSTIAGGPDTQYF.

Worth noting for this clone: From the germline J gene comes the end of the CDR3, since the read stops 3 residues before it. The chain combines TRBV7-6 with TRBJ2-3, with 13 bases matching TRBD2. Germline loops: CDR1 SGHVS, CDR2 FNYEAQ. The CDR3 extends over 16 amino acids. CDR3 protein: CASSLGLAGGGETQYF. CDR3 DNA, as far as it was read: TGTGCCAGCAGCTTAGGACTAGCGGGGGGCGGGGAGACG.

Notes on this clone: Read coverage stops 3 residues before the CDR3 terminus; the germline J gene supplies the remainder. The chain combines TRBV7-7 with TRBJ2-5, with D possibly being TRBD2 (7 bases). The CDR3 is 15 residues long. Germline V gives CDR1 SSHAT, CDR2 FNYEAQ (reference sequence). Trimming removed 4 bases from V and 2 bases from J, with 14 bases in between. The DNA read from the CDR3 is TGTGCCAGCAGCTCAAGGGGGGGGACACAAGAGACC. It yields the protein CASSSRGGTQET. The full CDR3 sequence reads CASSSRGGTQETQYF.

The CDR3 DNA, read in part, is TGCAGCGTTGGGACAGGGGAAGGCGAG. Its protein is CSVGTGEGE. The entire CDR3 reads CSVGTGEGEQYF. This chain links TRBV29-1 with TRBJ2-7; TRBD1 aligns across 9 bases. The CDR3 extends 3 residues past the end of the read, so its final part is completed from the germline J gene. V lost 4 bases and J lost 6; bases outside the gene matches: 4. This CDR3 region has 12 residues. Per germline, CDR1 SQVTM and CDR2 ANQGSEA.

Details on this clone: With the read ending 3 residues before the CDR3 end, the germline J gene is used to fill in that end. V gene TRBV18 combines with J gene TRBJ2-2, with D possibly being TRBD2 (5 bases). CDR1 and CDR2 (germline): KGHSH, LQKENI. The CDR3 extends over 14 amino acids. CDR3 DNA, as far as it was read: TGTGCCAGCTCACCAGGGGTTGCGGGTGAAAAG. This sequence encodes CASSPGVAGEK. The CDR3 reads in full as CASSPGVAGEKLFF.

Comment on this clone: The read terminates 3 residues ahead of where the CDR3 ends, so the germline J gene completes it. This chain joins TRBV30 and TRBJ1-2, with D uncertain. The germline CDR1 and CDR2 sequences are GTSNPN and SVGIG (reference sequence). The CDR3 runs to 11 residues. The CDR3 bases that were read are TGTGCCTGGAGTGCCATCTACGAC. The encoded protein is CAWSAIYD. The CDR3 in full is CAWSAIYDYTF. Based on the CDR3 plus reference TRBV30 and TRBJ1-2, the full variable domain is SQTIHQWPATLVQPVGSPLSLECTVEGTSNPNLYWYRQAAGRGLQLLFYSVGIGQISSEVPQNLSASRPQDRQFILSSKKLLLSDSGFYLCAWSAIYDYTFGSGTRLTVV.

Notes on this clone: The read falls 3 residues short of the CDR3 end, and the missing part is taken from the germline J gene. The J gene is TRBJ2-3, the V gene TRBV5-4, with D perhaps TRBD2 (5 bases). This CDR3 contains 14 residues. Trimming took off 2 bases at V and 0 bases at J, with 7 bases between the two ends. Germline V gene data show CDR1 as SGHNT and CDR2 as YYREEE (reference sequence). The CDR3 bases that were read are TGTGCCAGCAGCTTCGGGGTTAGCACAGATACG. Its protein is CASSFGVSTDT. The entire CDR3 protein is CASSFGVSTDTQYF.

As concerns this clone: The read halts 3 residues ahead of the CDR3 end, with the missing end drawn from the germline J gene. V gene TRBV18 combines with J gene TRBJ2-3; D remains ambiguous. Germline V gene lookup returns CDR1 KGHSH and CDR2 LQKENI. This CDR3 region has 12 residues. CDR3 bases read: TGTGCCAGCTCACCACGGCAAGAGACG. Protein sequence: CASSPRQET. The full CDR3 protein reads CASSPRQETQYF.

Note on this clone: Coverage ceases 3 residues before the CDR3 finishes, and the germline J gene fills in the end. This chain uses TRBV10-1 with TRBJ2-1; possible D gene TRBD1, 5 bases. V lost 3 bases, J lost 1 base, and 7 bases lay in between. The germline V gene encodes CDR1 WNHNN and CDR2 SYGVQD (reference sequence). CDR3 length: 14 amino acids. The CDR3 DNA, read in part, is TGCGCCAGCAGTGACAGGGATTCCTACAATGAG. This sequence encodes CASSDRDSYNE. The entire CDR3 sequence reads CASSDRDSYNEQFF.

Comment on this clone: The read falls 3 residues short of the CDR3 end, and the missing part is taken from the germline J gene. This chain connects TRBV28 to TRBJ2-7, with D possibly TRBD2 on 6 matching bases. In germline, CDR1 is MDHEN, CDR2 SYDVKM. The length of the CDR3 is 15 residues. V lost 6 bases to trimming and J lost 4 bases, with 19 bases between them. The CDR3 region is CASSPRGAGRYEQYF. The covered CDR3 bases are TGTGCCAGCAGCCCTCGCGGGGCAGGAAGGTACGAG.

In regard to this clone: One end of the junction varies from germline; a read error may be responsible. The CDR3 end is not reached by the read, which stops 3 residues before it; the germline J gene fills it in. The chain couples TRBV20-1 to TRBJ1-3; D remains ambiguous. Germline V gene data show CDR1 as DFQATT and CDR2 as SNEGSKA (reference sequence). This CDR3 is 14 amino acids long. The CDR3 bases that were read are TGCAGTGCTTCGACTCAAAGCTCTGGAAACATC. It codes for CSASTQSSGNI. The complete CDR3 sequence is CSASTQSSGNIIYF.

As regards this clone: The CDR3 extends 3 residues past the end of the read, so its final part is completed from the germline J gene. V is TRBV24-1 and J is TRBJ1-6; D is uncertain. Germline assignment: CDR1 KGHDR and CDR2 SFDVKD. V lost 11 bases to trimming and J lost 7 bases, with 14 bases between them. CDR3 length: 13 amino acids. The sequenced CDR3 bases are TGTGCCATTCAAGACACGGTAAATTCACCC. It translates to CAIQDTVNSP. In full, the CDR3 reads CAIQDTVNSPLHF.

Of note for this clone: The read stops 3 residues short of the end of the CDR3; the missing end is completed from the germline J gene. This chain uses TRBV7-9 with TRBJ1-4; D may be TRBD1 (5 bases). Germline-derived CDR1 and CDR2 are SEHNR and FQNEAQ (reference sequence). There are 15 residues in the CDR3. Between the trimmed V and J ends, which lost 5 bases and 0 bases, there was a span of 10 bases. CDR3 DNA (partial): TGTGCCAGCAGCAGCCGGACACCAACTAATGAAAAA. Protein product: CASSSRTPTNEK. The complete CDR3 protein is CASSSRTPTNEKLFF.

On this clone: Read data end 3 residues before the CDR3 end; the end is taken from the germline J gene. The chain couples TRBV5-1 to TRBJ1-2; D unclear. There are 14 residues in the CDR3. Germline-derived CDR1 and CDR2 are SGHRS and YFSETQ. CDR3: CASSLSGNTDTYTF. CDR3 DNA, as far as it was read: TGCGCCAGCAGCCTTAGCGGAAACACAGATACC.

The CDR3 loop is CSVEDPRQRDGYTF. The CDR3 DNA, read in part, is TGCAGCGTTGAAGATCCCCGACAAAGGGATGGC. The chain uses TRBV29-1 and TRBJ1-2; D is undetermined. The read ends 3 residues early relative to the CDR3; the germline J gene fills the gap. The CDR3 consists of 14 residues. Deletions cut 0 bases from V and 6 bases from J, with 14 bases between. In germline, CDR1 is SQVTM, CDR2 ANQGSEA.

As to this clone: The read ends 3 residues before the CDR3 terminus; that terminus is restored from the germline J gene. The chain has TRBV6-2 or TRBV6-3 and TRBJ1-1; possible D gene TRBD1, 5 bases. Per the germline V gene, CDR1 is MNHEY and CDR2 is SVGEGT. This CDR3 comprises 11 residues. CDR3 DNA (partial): TGTGCCAGCAGCCACGGGGGGGAA. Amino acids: CASSHGGE. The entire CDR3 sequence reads CASSHGGEAFF.

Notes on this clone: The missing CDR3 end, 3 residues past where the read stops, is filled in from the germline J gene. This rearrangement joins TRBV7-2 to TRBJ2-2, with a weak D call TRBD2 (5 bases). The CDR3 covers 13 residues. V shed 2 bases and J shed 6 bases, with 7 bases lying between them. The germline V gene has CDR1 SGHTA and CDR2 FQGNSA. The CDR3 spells CASSLLASGELFF. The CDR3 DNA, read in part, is TGTGCCAGCAGCTTACTAGCCTCCGGGGAG.